These 14 T cell receptor beta chains came from one sample sequenced in a study of shared clonotypes between healthy human individuals. This table comes from immunoSEQ multiplex PCR, and its TCRdb copy is limited to in-frame clones, with some not included. The sample shows some 2,400,000 clones, under 97% of them seen only once. Input material: naive CD4+ T cells sorted from blood. Stated subset: CD45RA+ positively selected. Receptor source: a man between 18 and 29 years old in good health.

The chain is built from TRBV5-5 and TRBJ2-5; D may be TRBD1 or TRBD2 (6 bases each). V shed 0 bases and J shed 6 bases, with 15 bases lying between them. This CDR3 is built from 15 residues. Germline V gene data show CDR1 as SGHKS and CDR2 as YYEKEE (reference sequence). CDR3 sequence: CASSLVKGGAKTQYF. The CDR3 region has the DNA TGTGCCAGCAGCTTGGTCAAGGGGGGCGCGAAGACCCAGTACTTC.

This chain uses TRBV2 with TRBJ2-5; tentatively, D is TRBD1 (5 bases). V was trimmed by 8 bases and J by 2 bases, leaving 12 bases between them. This CDR3 region has 13 residues. The germline V gene encodes CDR1 SNHLY and CDR2 FYNNEI. CDR3 coding DNA: TGTGCCAGCGGTCTCGACAGACAAGAGACCCAGTACTTC. Its protein product is CASGLDRQETQYF.

The genes are TRBV4-2 and TRBJ2-3; D ambiguous. This CDR3 has 12 amino acids. The V gene's germline CDR1 is LGHNA and CDR2 YNFKEQ. Trimming cost V 2 bases and J 4 bases, with 4 bases left between them. The CDR3 region is CASSQNADTQYF. The DNA for the CDR3 is TGTGCCAGCAGCCAAAACGCAGATACGCAGTATTTT.

Concerning this clone: Other DNA sequences from this sample encode an identical CDR3 as well. The chain uses TRBV6-5 and TRBJ1-5; D uncertain. Germline V CDR1 and CDR2: MNHEY, SVGAGI. The CDR3 is made up of 15 amino acids. Trimming took off 2 bases at V and 2 bases at J, with 10 bases between the two ends. The CDR3 sequence is CASSYSRGGNQPQHF. CDR3 coding DNA: TGTGCCAGCAGTTACAGCCGGGGTGGCAATCAGCCCCAGCATTTT.

The V and J genes are TRBV30 and TRBJ2-5, with 9 bases aligning to TRBD2. The CDR3 loop spans 14 amino acids. Losses at the gene ends were 0 bases for V and 5 bases for J; bases not matched to a gene: 4. Germline-derived CDR1 and CDR2 are GTSNPN and SVGIG (reference sequence). The CDR3 DNA sequence: TGTGCCTGGAGTGTGGCGGGAGGGAGGGAGACCCAGTACTTC. Its translation: CAWSVAGGRETQYF.

The chain has TRBV30 and TRBJ1-6; the D is unclear. The CDR3 is made up of 17 amino acids. Germline CDR1 and CDR2: GTSNPN and SVGIG (reference sequence). V was pared by 0 bases and J by 0 bases, with 12 bases between. CDR3 in DNA: TGTGCCTGGAGTGTGGGGATGATAAGCTCCTATAATTCACCCCTCCACTTT. This encodes CAWSVGMISSYNSPLHF.

J is TRBJ2-7 and V is TRBV5-1, with D possibly being TRBD1 (5 bases). The CDR3 contains 16 residues. CDR1 and CDR2 (germline): SGHRS, YFSETQ. Trimming stripped 6 bases from V and 2 bases from J, with 21 bases between. DNA of the CDR3: TGCGCCAGCAAAGCCTCGACTGCCTTAGGGGCCTACGAGCAGTACTTC. Translating it yields CASKASTALGAYEQYF. Drawing the rest from reference TRBV5-1 and TRBJ2-7, the complete variable domain is KAGVTQTPRYLIKTRGQQVTLSCSPISGHRSVSWYQQTPGQGLQFLFEYFSETQRNKGNFPGRFSGRQFSNSRSEMNVSTLELGDSALYLCASKASTALGAYEQYFGPGTRLTVT.

This chain uses TRBV9 with TRBJ1-4; 9 bases agree with TRBD1. The length of the CDR3 is 15 residues. V lost 0 bases to trimming and J lost 7 bases; unmatched junction nucleotides: 4. Per the germline V gene, CDR1 is SGDLS and CDR2 is YYNGEE. This chain's CDR3 is CASSVGGTGIEKLFF. The CDR3 DNA sequence: TGTGCCAGCAGCGTAGGCGGGACAGGGATTGAAAAACTGTTTTTT.

The J gene is TRBJ2-1, the V gene TRBV6-5; D call uncertain. Per germline, CDR1 MNHEY and CDR2 SVGAGI. The V and J ends lost 4 bases and 5 bases respectively, with 6 bases between them. This CDR3 has 12 amino acids. CDR3 protein: CASSSSNNEQFF. The CDR3 DNA follows: TGTGCCAGCAGTTCGAGCAACAATGAGCAGTTCTTC.

V is TRBV18 and J is TRBJ2-7; TRBD1 is a possible D gene (5 bases). Per the germline V gene, CDR1 is KGHSH and CDR2 is LQKENI. The CDR3 runs to 13 residues. V lost 2 bases to trimming and J lost 5 bases, with 10 bases between them. This CDR3 is CASSPGRVDEQYF. In DNA form, the CDR3 reads TGTGCCAGCTCACCAGGCAGGGTGGACGAGCAGTACTTC.

The CDR3 region has the DNA TGTGCCAGCAGCTTAGAGGCGGGGGTGGCGACAGATACGCAGTATTTT. This translates into CASSLEAGVATDTQYF. V and J are TRBV7-6 and TRBJ2-3, with 7 nucleotides matching TRBD2. Germline CDR1 and CDR2: SGHVS and FNYEAQ. Unmatched junction bases numbered 7, after V lost 1 base and J lost 3 bases. The length of the CDR3 is 16 residues.

V gene TRBV19 combines with J gene TRBJ2-7; TRBD2 agrees at 13 bases. Unmatched junction bases numbered 5, after V lost 5 bases and J lost 1 base. The CDR3 loop spans 16 amino acids. Per the germline V gene, CDR1 is LNHDA and CDR2 is SQIVND (reference sequence). The chain's CDR3 is CASSPGTSGDSYEQYF. Here the CDR3 DNA reads TGTGCCAGTAGTCCCGGGACTAGCGGGGATTCCTACGAGCAGTACTTC. Complete variable domain (other parts from reference TRBV19 and TRBJ2-7): DGGITQSPKYLFRKEGQNVTLSCEQNLNHDAMYWYRQDPGQGLRLIYYSQIVNDFQKGDIAEGYSVSREKKESFPLTVTSAQKNPTAFYLCASSPGTSGDSYEQYFGPGTRLTVT.

The J gene is TRBJ1-1, the V gene TRBV18; D might be TRBD1 (5 bases). The V gene lost 1 base and the J gene lost 6 bases, with 9 bases spanning the gap. Germline V gene sequence: CDR1 KGHSH, CDR2 LQKENI. This CDR3 region has 13 residues. CDR3 amino acids: CASSPLMTAEAFF. The DNA for the CDR3 is TGTGCCAGCTCACCACTAATGACAGCTGAAGCTTTCTTT. The whole variable domain, filled in from reference TRBV18 and TRBJ1-1, reads NAGVMQNPRHLVRRRGQEARLRCSPMKGHSHVYWYRQLPEEGLKFMVYLQKENIIDESGMPKERFSAEFPKEGPSILRIQQVVRGDSAAYFCASSPLMTAEAFFGQGTRLTVV.

The gene calls are TRBV7-2 and TRBJ2-3, with D possibly matching TRBD1 (5 bases). CDR1 and CDR2 (germline): SGHTA, FQGNSA. Trimming left V 5 bases short and J 4 bases short, with 13 bases between. This CDR3 comprises 14 residues. Written as DNA, the CDR3 is TGTGCCAGCAGCAGGGGTGGTGAGGCAGATACGCAGTATTTT. It translates to CASSRGGEADTQYF.